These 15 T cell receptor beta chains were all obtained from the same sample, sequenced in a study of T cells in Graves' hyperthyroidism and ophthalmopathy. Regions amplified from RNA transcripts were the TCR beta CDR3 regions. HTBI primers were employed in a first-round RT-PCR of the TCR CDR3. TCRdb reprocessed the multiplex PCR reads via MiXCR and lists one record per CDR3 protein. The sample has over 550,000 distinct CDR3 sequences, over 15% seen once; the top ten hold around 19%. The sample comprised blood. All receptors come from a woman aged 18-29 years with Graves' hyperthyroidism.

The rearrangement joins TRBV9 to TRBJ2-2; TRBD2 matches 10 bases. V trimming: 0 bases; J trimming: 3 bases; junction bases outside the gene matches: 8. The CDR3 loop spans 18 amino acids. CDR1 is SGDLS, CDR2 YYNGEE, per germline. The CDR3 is CASSVAQSGRAHTGELFF. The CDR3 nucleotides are TGTGCCAGCAGCGTAGCTCAGAGCGGGAGGGCCCACACCGGGGAGCTGTTTTTT.

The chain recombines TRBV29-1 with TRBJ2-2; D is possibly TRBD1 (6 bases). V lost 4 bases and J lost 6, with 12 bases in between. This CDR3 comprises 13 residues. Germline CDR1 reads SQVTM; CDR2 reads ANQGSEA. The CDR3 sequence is CSVGQGSAGELFF. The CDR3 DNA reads TGCAGCGTTGGGCAGGGGAGCGCCGGGGAGCTGTTTTTT.

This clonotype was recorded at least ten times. Here the CDR3 reads CASKLTGGATDTQYF. CDR3 in DNA: TGTGCCAGCAAGCTTACAGGCGGTGCCACAGATACGCAGTATTTT. The rearrangement links TRBV6-2 or TRBV6-3 to TRBJ2-3, with D maybe TRBD1 (5 bases). The CDR3 is made up of 15 amino acids. The germline V gene has CDR1 MNHEY and CDR2 SVGEGT. Trimming cost V 7 bases and J 2 bases, with 16 bases left between them.

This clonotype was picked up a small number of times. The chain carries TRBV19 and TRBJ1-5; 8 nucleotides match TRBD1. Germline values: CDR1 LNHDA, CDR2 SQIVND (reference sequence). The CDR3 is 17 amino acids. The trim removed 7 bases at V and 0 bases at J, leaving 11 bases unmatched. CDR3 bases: TGTGCCAGTACCAACGGACAGGGCCCGTATAGCAATCAGCCCCAGCATTTT. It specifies CASTNGQGPYSNQPQHF. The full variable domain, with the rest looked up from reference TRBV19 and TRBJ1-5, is DGGITQSPKYLFRKEGQNVTLSCEQNLNHDAMYWYRQDPGQGLRLIYYSQIVNDFQKGDIAEGYSVSREKKESFPLTVTSAQKNPTAFYLCASTNGQGPYSNQPQHFGDGTRLSIL.

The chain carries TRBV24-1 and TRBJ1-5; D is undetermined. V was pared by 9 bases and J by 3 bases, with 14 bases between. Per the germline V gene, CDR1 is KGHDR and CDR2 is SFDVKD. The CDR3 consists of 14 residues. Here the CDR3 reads CATRGWGVNQPQHF. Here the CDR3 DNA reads TGTGCCACCCGTGGGTGGGGAGTCAATCAGCCCCAGCATTTT.

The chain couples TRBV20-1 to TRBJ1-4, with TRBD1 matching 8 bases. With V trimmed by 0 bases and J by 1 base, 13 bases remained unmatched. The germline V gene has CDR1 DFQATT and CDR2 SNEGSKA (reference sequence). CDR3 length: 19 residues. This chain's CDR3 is CSARDRLTGGRETNEKLFF. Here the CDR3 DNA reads TGCAGTGCTAGAGATCGGTTAACAGGGGGGAGGGAAACTAATGAAAAACTGTTTTTT.

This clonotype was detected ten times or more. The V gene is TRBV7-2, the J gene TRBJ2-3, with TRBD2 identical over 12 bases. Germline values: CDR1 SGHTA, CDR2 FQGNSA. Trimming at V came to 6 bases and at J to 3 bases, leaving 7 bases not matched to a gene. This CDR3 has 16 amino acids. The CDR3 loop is CASRKLAGGFTDTQYF. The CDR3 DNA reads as TGTGCCAGCAGAAAACTAGCGGGGGGTTTTACAGATACGCAGTATTTT.

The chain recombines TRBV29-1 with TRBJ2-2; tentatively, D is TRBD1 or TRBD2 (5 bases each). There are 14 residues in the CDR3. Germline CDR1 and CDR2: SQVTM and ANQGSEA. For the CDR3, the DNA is TGCAGTGTCGGACTGGACACTAACACCGGGGAGCTGTTTTTT. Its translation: CSVGLDTNTGELFF.

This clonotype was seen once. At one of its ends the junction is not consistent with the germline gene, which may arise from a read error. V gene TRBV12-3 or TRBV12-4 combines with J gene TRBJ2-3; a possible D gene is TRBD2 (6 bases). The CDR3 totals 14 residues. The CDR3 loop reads CASSFVTSTDTRYF. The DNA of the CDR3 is TGTGCCAGCAGTTTTGTTACTAGCACAGATACGCGGTATTTT.

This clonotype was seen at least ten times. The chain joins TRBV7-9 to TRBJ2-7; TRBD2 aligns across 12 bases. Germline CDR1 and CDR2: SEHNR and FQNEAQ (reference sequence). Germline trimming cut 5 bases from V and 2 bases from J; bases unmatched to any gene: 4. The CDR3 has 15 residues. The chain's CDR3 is CASSNLAGGPYEQYF. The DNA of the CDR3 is TGTGCCAGCAGCAACCTAGCGGGAGGGCCCTACGAGCAGTACTTC. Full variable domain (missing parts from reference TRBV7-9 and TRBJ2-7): DTGVSQNPRHKITKRGQNVTFRCDPISEHNRLYWYRQTLGQGPEFLTYFQNEAQLEKSRLLSDRFSAERPKGSFSTLEIQRTEQGDSAMYLCASSNLAGGPYEQYFGPGTRLTVT.

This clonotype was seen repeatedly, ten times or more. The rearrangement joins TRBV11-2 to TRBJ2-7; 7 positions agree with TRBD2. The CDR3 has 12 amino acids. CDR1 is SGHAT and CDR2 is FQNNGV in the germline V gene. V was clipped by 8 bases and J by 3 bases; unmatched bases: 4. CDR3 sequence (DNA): TGTGCCAGCGGGGGGACTAACTACGAGCAGTACTTC. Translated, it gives CASGGTNYEQYF.

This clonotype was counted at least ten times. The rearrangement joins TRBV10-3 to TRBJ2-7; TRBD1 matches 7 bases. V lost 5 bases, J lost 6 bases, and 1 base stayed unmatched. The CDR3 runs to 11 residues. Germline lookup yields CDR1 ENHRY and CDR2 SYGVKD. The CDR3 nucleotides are TGTGCCATCAGTACAGGGGCCGAGCAGTACTTC. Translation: CAISTGAEQYF.

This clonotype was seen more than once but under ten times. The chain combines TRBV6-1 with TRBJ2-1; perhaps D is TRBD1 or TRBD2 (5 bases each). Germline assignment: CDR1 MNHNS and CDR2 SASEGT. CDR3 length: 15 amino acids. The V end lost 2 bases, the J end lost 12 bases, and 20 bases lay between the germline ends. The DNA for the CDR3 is TGTGCCAGCAGTGAATCGACGGGGCCGGGATATGGGCAGTTCTTC. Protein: CASSESTGPGYGQFF.

For the CDR3, the DNA is TGTGCCAGCTCCCGGACATACATCTACGAGCAGTACTTC. Protein product: CASSRTYIYEQYF. V is TRBV28 and J is TRBJ2-7, with D maybe TRBD1 (5 bases). The CDR3 totals 13 residues. CDR1 is MDHEN, CDR2 SYDVKM, per germline. Trimming took 8 bases from V and 3 from J, leaving 14 bases between them. The complete variable domain, with remaining parts taken from reference TRBV28 and TRBJ2-7, reads DVKVTQSSRYLVKRTGEKVFLECVQDMDHENMFWYRQDPGLGLRLIYFSYDVKMKEKGDIPEGYSVSREKKERFSLILESASTNQTSMYLCASSRTYIYEQYFGPGTRLTVT.

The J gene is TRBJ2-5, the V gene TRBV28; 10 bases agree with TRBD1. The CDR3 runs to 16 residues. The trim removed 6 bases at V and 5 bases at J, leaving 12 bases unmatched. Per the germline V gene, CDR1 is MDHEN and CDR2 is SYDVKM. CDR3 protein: CASSYRGTGAGETQYF. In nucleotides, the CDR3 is TGTGCCAGCAGCTACCGAGGGACAGGGGCGGGTGAGACCCAGTACTTC.